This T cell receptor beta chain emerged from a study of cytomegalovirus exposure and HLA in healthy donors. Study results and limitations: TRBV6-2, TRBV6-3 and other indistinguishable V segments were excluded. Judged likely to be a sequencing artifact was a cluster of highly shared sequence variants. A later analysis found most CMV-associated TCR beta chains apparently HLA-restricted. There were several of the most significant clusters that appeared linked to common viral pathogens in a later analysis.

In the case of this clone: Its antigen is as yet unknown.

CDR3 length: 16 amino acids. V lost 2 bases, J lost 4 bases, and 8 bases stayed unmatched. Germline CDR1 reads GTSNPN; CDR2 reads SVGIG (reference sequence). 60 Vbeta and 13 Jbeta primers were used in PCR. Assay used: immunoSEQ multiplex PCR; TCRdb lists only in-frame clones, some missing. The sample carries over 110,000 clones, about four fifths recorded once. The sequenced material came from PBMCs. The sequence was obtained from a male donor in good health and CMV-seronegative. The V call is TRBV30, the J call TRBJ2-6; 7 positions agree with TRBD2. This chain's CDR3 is CAWSPGEGLGANVLTF. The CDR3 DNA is TGTGCCTGGAGTCCGGGGGAGGGGCTCGGGGCCAACGTCCTGACTTTC.